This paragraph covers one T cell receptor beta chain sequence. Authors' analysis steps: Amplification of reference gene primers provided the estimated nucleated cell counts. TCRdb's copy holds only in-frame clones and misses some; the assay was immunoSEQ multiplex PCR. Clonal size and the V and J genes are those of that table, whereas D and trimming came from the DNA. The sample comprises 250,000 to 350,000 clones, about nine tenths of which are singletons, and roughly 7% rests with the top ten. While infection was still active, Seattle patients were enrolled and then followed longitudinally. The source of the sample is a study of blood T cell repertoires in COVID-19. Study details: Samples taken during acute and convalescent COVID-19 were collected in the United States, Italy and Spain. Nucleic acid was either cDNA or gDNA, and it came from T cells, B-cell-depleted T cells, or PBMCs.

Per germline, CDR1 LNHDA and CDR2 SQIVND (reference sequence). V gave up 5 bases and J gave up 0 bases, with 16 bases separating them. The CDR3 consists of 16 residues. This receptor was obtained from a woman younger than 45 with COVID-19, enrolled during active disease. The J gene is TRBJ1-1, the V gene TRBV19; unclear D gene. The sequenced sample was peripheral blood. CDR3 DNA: TGTGCCAGTAGTGATCTTATGGGCAGGATGAACACTGAAGCTTTCTTT. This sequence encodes CASSDLMGRMNTEAFF.